One and the same sample provided the 13 T cell receptor beta chains below, sequenced in a study of blood T cell repertoires in COVID-19. The method was immunoSEQ multiplex PCR; TCRdb's version includes in-frame clones alone and lacks a portion of them. The sample has about 200,000 clones, around nine tenths seen once. The sequencing sample was made of PBMCs or T cells enriched from blood (not recorded which). These receptors were taken from a woman aged 30 to 39 who had been exposed to COVID-19.

This clone has only one observation. The chain employs TRBV7-8 and TRBJ1-5; D remains unclear. The V and J ends lost 3 bases and 5 bases respectively, with 8 bases between them. The CDR3 totals 13 residues. Germline-derived CDR1 and CDR2 are SGHVS and FQNEAQ. The CDR3 is CASSFGRDQPQHF. The CDR3 bases are TGTGCCAGCAGCTTTGGGAGGGATCAGCCCCAGCATTTT.

The chain links TRBV30 to TRBJ1-2; D unresolved. Germline-derived CDR1 and CDR2 are GTSNPN and SVGIG (reference sequence). Trimming removed 0 bases from V and 2 bases from J, with 7 bases in between. This CDR3 is 13 amino acids long. The CDR3 coding sequence is TGTGCCTGGAGTGTGATAAGCAACTATGGCTACACCTTC. Encoded protein: CAWSVISNYGYTF. The full variable domain, in which reference TRBV30 and TRBJ1-2 provide the parts outside the CDR3, is SQTIHQWPATLVQPVGSPLSLECTVEGTSNPNLYWYRQAAGRGLQLLFYSVGIGQISSEVPQNLSASRPQDRQFILSSKKLLLSDSGFYLCAWSVISNYGYTFGSGTRLTVV.

This chain uses TRBV10-1 with TRBJ2-3; 8 nucleotides line up with TRBD1. The J segment lost 1 base and the V segment lost 3 bases, leaving 9 bases of the junction unmatched. The CDR3 contains 17 residues. The germline gives CDR1 WNHNN, CDR2 SYGVQD (reference sequence). The CDR3 protein is CASSDRGQGLGTDTQYF. The CDR3 nucleotides read TGCGCCAGCAGTGACCGAGGACAGGGCCTCGGCACAGATACGCAGTATTTT.

This chain joins TRBV5-4 and TRBJ2-3, with 8 bases lining up with TRBD2. V dropped 0 bases and J dropped 0; count of bases not matched to a gene: 6. The germline V gene has CDR1 SGHNT and CDR2 YYREEE (reference sequence). The CDR3 runs 17 residues. The CDR3 DNA reads as TGTGCCAGCAGCTTGGCTGTCGCGGGGGGAAGCACAGATACGCAGTATTTT. Encoded protein: CASSLAVAGGSTDTQYF.

This chain uses TRBV2 with TRBJ1-2; possible D gene TRBD1, 6 bases. This CDR3 has 13 residues. CDR1 is SNHLY, CDR2 FYNNEI, per germline. V was pared by 10 bases and J by 2 bases, with 14 bases between. The CDR3 sequence is CATRQDPNYGYTF. The CDR3 DNA reads TGTGCCACCCGACAGGATCCCAACTATGGCTACACCTTC.

J is TRBJ1-3 and V is TRBV20-1; TRBD1 might be the D (5 bases). The CDR3 sequence is 14 residues long. Germline V gene sequence: CDR1 DFQATT, CDR2 SNEGSKA (reference sequence). The germline V and J ends were trimmed by 3 bases and 2 bases, with 11 bases remaining between them. This CDR3 is CSASTPRAGNTIYF. CDR3 bases: TGCAGTGCTAGTACCCCCAGGGCTGGAAACACCATATATTTT.

The genes are TRBV5-1 and TRBJ1-2, with TRBD1 as a possible D gene (5 bases). V dropped 0 bases and J dropped 4 bases, with 13 bases sitting between them. The CDR3 sequence is 15 residues long. Germline V gene data show CDR1 as SGHRS and CDR2 as YFSETQ. The CDR3 DNA sequence: TGCGCCAGCAGCTTGGCCGGTTTGGGGGGCTATGGCTACACCTTC. Translation: CASSLAGLGGYGYTF.

As DNA, the CDR3 is TGTGCCACCGAGGGACAGGGGGCGGAGCAGTACTTC. This sequence encodes CATEGQGAEQYF. The chain combines TRBV3-1 (or the pseudogene TRBV3-2) with TRBJ2-7; 12 bases match TRBD1. The germline V gene encodes CDR1 LGHDT and CDR2 YNNKEL (reference sequence). The junction had 5 bases not matched to a gene; V was cut back by 10 bases and J by 7 bases. The length of the CDR3 is 12 residues.

This chain uses TRBV6-1 with TRBJ1-1; D unresolved. Germline CDR1 and CDR2: MNHNS and SASEGT. The V end lost 4 bases, the J end lost 0 bases, and 15 bases lay between the germline ends. The CDR3 loop spans 16 amino acids. CDR3 sequence (DNA): TGTGCCAGCAGTGCCACCGCTCGGGTTATGAACACTGAAGCTTTCTTT. Residues: CASSATARVMNTEAFF.

There are a few counts of this clone. The chain recombines TRBV30 with TRBJ1-2; 11 nucleotides line up with TRBD1. The CDR3 is made up of 11 amino acids. Per germline, CDR1 GTSNPN and CDR2 SVGIG (reference sequence). J gave up 7 bases and V 8 bases, and 3 bases lay outside the gene matches. CDR3 DNA sequence: TGTGCCGGGACAGGGGGTGCTGGCTACACCTTC. It specifies CAGTGGAGYTF.

The chain has TRBV18 and TRBJ1-1, with 8 bases identical to TRBD1. The V gene end was trimmed by 2 bases and the J gene end by 0 bases; junction bases not matched to a gene: 5. CDR3 size: 16 residues. Germline assignment: CDR1 KGHSH and CDR2 LQKENI. CDR3 sequence (DNA): TGTGCCAGCTCACCAGGGGCAGGGGGCATGAACACTGAAGCTTTCTTT. Residues: CASSPGAGGMNTEAFF.

The V call is TRBV24-1, the J call TRBJ2-2; D perhaps matches TRBD2 (5 bases). The CDR3 is made up of 13 amino acids. From germline, CDR1 is KGHDR and CDR2 SFDVKD. Trimming stripped 8 bases from V and 1 base from J, with 7 bases between. The CDR3 region has the DNA TGTGCCACCACAGCGGAGAACACCGGGGAGCTGTTTTTT. Amino acid sequence: CATTAENTGELFF.

The genes are TRBV11-3 and TRBJ2-2, with 8 bases identical to TRBD2. Germline loops: CDR1 SGHNT, CDR2 YENEEA. This CDR3 is 15 amino acids long. Trimming cost V 5 bases and J 2 bases; bases outside gene matches: 4. The CDR3 loop is CASSEGLANTGELFF. As DNA, the CDR3 is TGTGCCAGCAGCGAAGGACTAGCCAACACCGGGGAGCTGTTTTTT.